This entry features one T cell receptor (beta chain) sequence. This entry belongs to a study of blood T cell repertoires in COVID-19. CDR3 size: 13 residues. Germline V CDR1 and CDR2: SGHRS, YFSETQ. The V end was cut by 1 base, the J end by 4 bases, with 8 bases between. The table came from immunoSEQ multiplex PCR; TCRdb's copy has only in-frame clones and leaves some out. The sample lists some 700,000 clones, 90% occurring once. Sequencing was carried out using peripheral blood. The chain combines TRBV5-1 with TRBJ2-5; maybe TRBD2 (5 bases). This TCR was recovered from a young woman with acute or convalescent COVID-19. In nucleotides, the CDR3 is TGCGCCAGCAGCTTGAGCGGCCCAGAGACCCAGTACTTC. Translation gives CASSLSGPETQYF.